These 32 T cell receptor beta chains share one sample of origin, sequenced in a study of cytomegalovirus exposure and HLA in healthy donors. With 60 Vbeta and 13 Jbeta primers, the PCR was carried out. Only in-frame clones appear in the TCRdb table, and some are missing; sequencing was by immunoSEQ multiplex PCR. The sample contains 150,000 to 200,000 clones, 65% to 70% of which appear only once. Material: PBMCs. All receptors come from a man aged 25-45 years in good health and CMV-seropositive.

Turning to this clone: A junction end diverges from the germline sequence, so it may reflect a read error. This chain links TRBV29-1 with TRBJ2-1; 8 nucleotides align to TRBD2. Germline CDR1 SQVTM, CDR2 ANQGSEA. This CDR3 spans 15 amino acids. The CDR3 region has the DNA TGCAGCGTTGCCCCTCCGGGACTAGGCTTGAATGGGCAGTTCTTC. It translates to CSVAPPGLGLNGQFF.

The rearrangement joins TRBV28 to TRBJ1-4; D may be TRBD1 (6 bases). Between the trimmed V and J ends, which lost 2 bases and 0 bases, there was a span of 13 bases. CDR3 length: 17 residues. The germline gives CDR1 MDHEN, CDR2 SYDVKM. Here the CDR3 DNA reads TGTGCCAGCAGTTTAGCACCCCGACAGGCAACTAATGAAAAACTGTTTTTT. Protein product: CASSLAPRQATNEKLFF.

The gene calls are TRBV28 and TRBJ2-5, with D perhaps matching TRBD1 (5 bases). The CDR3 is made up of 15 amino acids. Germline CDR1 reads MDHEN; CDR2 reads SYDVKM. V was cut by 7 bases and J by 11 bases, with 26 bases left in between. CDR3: CASTPGQVAATKQYF. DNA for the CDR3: TGTGCCAGCACCCCAGGGCAGGTTGCGGCGACGAAGCAGTACTTC.

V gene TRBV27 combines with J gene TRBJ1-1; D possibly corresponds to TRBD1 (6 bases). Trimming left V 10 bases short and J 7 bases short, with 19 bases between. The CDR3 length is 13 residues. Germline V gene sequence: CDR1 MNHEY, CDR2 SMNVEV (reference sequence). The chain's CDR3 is CATSRGGQNEAFF. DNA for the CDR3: TGTGCCACTTCACGCGGGGGGCAGAATGAAGCTTTCTTT.

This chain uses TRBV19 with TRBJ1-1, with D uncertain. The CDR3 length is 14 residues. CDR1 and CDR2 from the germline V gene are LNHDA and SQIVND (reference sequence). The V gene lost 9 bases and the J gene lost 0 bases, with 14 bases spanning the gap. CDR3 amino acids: CASTQTGMNTEAFF. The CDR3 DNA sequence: TGTGCCAGCACCCAAACGGGGATGAACACTGAAGCTTTCTTT.

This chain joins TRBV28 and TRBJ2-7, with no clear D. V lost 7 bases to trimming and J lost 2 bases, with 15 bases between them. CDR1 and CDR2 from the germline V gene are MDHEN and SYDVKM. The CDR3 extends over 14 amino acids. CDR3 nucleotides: TGTGCCAGCACCCGTCCCGGGTCCCCCTACGAGCAGTACTTC. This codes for CASTRPGSPYEQYF. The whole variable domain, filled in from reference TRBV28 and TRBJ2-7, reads DVKVTQSSRYLVKRTGEKVFLECVQDMDHENMFWYRQDPGLGLRLIYFSYDVKMKEKGDIPEGYSVSREKKERFSLILESASTNQTSMYLCASTRPGSPYEQYFGPGTRLTVT.

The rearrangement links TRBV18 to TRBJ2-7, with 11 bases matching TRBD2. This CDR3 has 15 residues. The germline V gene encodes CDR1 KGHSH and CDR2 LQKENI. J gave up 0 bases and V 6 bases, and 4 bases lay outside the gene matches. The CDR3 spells CASSQTSGISYEQYF. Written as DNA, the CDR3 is TGTGCCAGCTCTCAGACTAGCGGGATCTCCTACGAGCAGTACTTC.

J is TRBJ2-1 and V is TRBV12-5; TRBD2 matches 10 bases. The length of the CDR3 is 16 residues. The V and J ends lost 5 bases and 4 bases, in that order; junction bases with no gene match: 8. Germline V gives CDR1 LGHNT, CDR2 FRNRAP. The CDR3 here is CASGQGLAEGYNEQFF. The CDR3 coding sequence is TGTGCTAGTGGTCAAGGACTAGCGGAAGGATACAATGAGCAGTTCTTC.

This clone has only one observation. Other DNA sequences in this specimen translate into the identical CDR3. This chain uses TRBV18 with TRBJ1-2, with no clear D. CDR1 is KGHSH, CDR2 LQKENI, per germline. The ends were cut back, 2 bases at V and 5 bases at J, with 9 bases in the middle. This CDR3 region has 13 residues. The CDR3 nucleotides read TGTGCCAGCTCACCAGGAGGAGATTATGGCTACACCTTC. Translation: CASSPGGDYGYTF.

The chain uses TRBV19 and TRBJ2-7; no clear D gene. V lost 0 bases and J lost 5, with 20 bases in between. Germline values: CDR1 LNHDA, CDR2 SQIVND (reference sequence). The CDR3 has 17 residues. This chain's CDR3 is CASSIDHVAGTVNEQYF. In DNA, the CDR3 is TGTGCCAGTAGTATAGATCATGTGGCAGGTACTGTGAACGAGCAGTACTTC. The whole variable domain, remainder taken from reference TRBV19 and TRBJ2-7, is DGGITQSPKYLFRKEGQNVTLSCEQNLNHDAMYWYRQDPGQGLRLIYYSQIVNDFQKGDIAEGYSVSREKKESFPLTVTSAQKNPTAFYLCASSIDHVAGTVNEQYFGPGTRLTVT.

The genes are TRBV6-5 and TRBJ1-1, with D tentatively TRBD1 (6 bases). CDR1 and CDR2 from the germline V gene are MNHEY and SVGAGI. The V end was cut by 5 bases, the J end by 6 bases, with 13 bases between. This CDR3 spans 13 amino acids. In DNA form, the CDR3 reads TGTGCCAGCAGTGCCACAGGGTCCCCTGAAGCTTTCTTT. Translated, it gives CASSATGSPEAFF.

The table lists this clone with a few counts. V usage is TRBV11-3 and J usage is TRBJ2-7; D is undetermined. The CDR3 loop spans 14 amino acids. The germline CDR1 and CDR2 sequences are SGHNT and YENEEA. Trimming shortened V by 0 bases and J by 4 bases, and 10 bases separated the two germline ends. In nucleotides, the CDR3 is TGTGCCAGCAGCTTAGACCAGAGCAGGTACGAGCAGTACTTC. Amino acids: CASSLDQSRYEQYF.

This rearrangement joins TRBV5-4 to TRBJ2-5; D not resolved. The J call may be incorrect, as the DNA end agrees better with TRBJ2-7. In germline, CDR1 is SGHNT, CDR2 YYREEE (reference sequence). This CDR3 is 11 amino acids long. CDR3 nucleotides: TGTGCCAGCAGCTTGGGCTACGAGCAGTACTTC. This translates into CASSLGYEQYF.

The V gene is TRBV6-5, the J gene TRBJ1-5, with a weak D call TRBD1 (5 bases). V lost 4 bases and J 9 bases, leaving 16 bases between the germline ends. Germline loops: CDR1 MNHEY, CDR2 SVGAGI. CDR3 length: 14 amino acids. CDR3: CASSSPGLWLPQHF. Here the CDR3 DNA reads TGTGCCAGCAGTTCTCCGGGACTCTGGTTGCCCCAGCATTTT.

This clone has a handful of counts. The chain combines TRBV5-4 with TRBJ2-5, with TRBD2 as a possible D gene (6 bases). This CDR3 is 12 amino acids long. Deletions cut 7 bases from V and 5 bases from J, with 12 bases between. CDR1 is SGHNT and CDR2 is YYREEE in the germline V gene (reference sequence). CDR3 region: CASGRGGETQYF. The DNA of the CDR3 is TGTGCCAGCGGTCGTGGGGGGGAGACCCAGTACTTC.

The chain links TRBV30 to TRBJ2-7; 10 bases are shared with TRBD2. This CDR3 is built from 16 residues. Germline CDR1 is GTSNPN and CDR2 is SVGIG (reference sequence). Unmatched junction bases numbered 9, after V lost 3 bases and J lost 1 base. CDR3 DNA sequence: TGTGCCTGGAGACCCACACTACTAGCGGGGTCCTACGAGCAGTACTTC. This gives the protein CAWRPTLLAGSYEQYF.

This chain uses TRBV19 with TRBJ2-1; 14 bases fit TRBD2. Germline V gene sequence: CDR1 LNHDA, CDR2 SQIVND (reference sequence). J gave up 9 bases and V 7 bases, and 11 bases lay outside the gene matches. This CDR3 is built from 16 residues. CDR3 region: CASTNRLAGGNSEQFF. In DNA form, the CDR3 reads TGTGCCAGTACCAATCGACTAGCGGGAGGGAATAGTGAGCAGTTCTTC.

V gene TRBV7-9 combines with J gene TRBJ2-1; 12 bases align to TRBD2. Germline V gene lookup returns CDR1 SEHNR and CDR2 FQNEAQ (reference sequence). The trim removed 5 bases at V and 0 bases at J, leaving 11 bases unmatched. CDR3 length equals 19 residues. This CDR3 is CASSRPGLAGHSSYNEQFF. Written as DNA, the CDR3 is TGTGCCAGCAGCCGTCCGGGACTAGCGGGCCATAGCTCCTACAATGAGCAGTTCTTC. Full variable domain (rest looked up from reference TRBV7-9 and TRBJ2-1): DTGVSQNPRHKITKRGQNVTFRCDPISEHNRLYWYRQTLGQGPEFLTYFQNEAQLEKSRLLSDRFSAERPKGSFSTLEIQRTEQGDSAMYLCASSRPGLAGHSSYNEQFFGPGTRLTVL.

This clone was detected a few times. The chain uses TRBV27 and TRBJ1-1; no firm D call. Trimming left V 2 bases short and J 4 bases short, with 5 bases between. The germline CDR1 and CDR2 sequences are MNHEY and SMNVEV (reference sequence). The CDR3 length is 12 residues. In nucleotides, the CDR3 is TGTGCCAGCAGTTTAAGCGGCACTGAAGCTTTCTTT. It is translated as CASSLSGTEAFF.

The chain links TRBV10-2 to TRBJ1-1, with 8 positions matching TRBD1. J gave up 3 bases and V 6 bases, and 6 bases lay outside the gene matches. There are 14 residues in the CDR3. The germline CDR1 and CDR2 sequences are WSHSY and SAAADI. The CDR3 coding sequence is TGCGCCAGCAGAGGACAGGGCGGGGACACTGAAGCTTTCTTT. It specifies CASRGQGGDTEAFF.

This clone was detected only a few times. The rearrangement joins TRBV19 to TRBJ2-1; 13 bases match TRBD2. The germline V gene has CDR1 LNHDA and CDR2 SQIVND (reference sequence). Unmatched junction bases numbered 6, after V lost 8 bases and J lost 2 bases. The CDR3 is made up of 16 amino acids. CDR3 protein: CASWGGTSGTYNEQFF. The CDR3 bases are TGTGCCAGTTGGGGGGGGACTAGCGGGACCTACAATGAGCAGTTCTTC.

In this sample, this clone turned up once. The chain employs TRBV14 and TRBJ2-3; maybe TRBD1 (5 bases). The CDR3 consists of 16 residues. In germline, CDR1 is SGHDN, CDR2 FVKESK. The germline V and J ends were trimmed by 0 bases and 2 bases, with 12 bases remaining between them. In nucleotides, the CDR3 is TGTGCCAGCAGCCAAGATCGGACACCAGTCACAGATACGCAGTATTTT. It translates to CASSQDRTPVTDTQYF.

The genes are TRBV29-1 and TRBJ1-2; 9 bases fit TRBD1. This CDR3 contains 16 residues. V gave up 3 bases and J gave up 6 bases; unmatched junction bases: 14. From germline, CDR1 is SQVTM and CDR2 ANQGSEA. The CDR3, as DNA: TGCAGCGTTGATAAGGGAATTTTGGGGACAGGGAATGGCTACACCTTC. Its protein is CSVDKGILGTGNGYTF.

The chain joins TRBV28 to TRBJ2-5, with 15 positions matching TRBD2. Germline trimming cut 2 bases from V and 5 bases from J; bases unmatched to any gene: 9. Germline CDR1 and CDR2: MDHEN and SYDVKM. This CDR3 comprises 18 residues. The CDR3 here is CASSLLRTSGRATETQYF. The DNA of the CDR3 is TGTGCCAGCAGTTTACTTCGGACTAGCGGGAGGGCCACCGAGACCCAGTACTTC.

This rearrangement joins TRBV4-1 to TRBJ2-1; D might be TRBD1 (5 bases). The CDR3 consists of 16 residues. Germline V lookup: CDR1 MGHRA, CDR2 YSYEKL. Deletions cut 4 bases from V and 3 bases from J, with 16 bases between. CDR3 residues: CASSPGIAGIYNEQFF. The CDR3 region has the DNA TGCGCCAGCAGCCCGGGTATAGCAGGGATCTACAATGAGCAGTTCTTC.

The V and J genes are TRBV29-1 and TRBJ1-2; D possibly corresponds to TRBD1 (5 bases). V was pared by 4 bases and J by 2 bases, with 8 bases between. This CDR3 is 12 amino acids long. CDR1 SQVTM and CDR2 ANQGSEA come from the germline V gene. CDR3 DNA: TGCAGCGTTGGGGAGGGGAACTATGGCTACACCTTC. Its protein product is CSVGEGNYGYTF.

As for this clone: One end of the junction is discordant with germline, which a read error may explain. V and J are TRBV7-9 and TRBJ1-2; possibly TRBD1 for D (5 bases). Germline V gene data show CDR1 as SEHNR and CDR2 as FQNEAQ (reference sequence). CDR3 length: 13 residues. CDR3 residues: CSSSQTENYGYTF. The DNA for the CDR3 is TGTTCCAGCAGCCAGACAGAAAACTATGGCTACACCTTC.

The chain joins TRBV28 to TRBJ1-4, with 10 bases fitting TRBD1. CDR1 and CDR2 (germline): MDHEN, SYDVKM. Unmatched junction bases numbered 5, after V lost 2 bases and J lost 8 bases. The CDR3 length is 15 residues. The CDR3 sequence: CASSLGQGVLEKLFF. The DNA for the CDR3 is TGTGCCAGCAGTTTAGGACAGGGGGTTTTAGAAAAACTGTTTTTT.

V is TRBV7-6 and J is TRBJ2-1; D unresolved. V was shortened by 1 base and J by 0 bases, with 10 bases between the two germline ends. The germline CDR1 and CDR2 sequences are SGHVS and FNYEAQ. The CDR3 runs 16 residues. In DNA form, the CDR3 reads TGTGCCAGCAGCTTAGTAGACTCTGGCTCCTACAATGAGCAGTTCTTC. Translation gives CASSLVDSGSYNEQFF.

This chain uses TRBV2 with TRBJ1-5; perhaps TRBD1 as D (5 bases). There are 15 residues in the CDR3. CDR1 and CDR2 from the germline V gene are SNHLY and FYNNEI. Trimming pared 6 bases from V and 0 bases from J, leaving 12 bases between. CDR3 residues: CASRRQGGSNQPQHF. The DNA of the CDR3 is TGTGCCAGCAGAAGGCAGGGAGGTAGCAATCAGCCCCAGCATTTT.

CDR3 bases: TGCGCCAGCAGCTTCAGCGGGGAAACCTACGAGCAGTACTTC. Its protein product is CASSFSGETYEQYF. The chain uses TRBV5-1 and TRBJ2-7; 7 nucleotides agree with TRBD2. The CDR3 runs 14 residues. With V trimmed by 2 bases and J by 2 bases, 4 bases remained unmatched. CDR1 is SGHRS, CDR2 YFSETQ, per germline.

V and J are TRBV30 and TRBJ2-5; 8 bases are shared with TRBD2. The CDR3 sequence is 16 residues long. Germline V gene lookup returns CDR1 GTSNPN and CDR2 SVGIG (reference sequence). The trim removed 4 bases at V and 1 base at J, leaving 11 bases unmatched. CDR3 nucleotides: TGTGCCTGGACCAAAGGGGTCAGCGGGAGCCAAGAGACCCAGTACTTC. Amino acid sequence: CAWTKGVSGSQETQYF.